These 18 T cell receptor beta chains share one sample of origin, sequenced in a study of T cells after yellow fever vaccination. TCRdb processed the 5' RACE reads anew with MiXCR; each CDR3 protein has one entry. The repertoire has fewer than 90,000 distinct CDR3 sequences, roughly 7.4% of them found once; the top ten carry roughly 35%. The sequencing here drew on CD8+ T cells sorted from PBMCs, taken 4 to 6 days after the first yellow fever vaccination. These receptors were collected from a man aged 18 to 30 who received the YFV17D yellow fever vaccine.

There are a few counts of this clonotype. The genes are TRBV27 and TRBJ1-6; 7 bases are a match to TRBD1. Germline trimming cut 4 bases from V and 7 bases from J; bases unmatched to any gene: 7. The CDR3 contains 15 residues. Looked up from germline, CDR1 is MNHEY and CDR2 is SMNVEV (reference sequence). CDR3 sequence reads: CASSSRQGLNSPLHF. The DNA for the CDR3 is TGTGCCAGCAGTTCCCGACAGGGACTCAATTCACCCCTCCACTTT.

At least ten counts were recorded for this clonotype. The rearrangement uses TRBV9 and TRBJ1-2; TRBD1 matches 9 bases. The CDR3 is 14 residues long. Losses at the gene ends were 3 bases for V and 7 bases for J; bases not matched to a gene: 7. The germline V gene has CDR1 SGDLS and CDR2 YYNGEE. CDR3 residues: CASSEQGARSGYTF. The CDR3 bases are TGTGCCAGCAGCGAACAGGGGGCGAGGTCTGGCTACACCTTC.

This clonotype has a handful of counts. This chain links TRBV29-1 with TRBJ2-2, with D unclear. Germline V gives CDR1 SQVTM, CDR2 ANQGSEA. V dropped 3 bases and J dropped 0 bases, with 11 bases sitting between them. The CDR3 length is 15 residues. The CDR3 loop reads CSVEGAGSNTGELFF. CDR3 coding DNA: TGCAGCGTTGAGGGTGCAGGTTCGAACACCGGGGAGCTGTTTTTT.

The rearrangement links TRBV5-1 to TRBJ2-7, with TRBD2 matching over 9 bases. The germline CDR1 and CDR2 sequences are SGHRS and YFSETQ. The CDR3 extends over 14 amino acids. J lost 0 bases, V lost 3 bases, and 1 base had no gene match. CDR3 nucleotides: TGCGCCAGCAGCTGGCGGGGGGGCTCCTACGAGCAGTACGTC. This translates into CASSWRGGSYEQYV.

The sample holds many counts of this clonotype. The V and J genes are TRBV7-8 and TRBJ1-5; D may be TRBD1 (5 bases). The germline V gene has CDR1 SGHVS and CDR2 FQNEAQ. The CDR3 loop spans 13 amino acids. Between the trimmed V and J ends, which lost 5 bases and 5 bases, there was a span of 10 bases. CDR3 region: CASSGRGDQPQHF. The CDR3 DNA reads as TGTGCCAGCAGCGGAAGGGGAGATCAGCCCCAGCATTTT.

The V gene is TRBV20-1, the J gene TRBJ2-3; 10 positions match TRBD2. This CDR3 is 16 amino acids long. V gave up 5 bases and J gave up 0 bases; unmatched junction bases: 8. Germline lookup yields CDR1 DFQATT and CDR2 SNEGSKA (reference sequence). CDR3: CSASGLAEDSTDTQYF. In nucleotides, the CDR3 is TGCAGTGCTTCCGGACTAGCGGAAGACAGCACAGATACGCAGTATTTT.

The V call is TRBV5-8, the J call TRBJ2-3, with D possibly being TRBD1 or TRBD2 (6 bases each). V was trimmed by 3 bases and J by 1 base, leaving 15 bases between them. CDR1 and CDR2 from the germline V gene are SGHTS and YDEGEE. This CDR3 comprises 16 residues. The DNA of the CDR3 is TGTGCCAGCAGCTATCCGACGGGGGCTGGCACAGATACGCAGTATTTT. Its translation: CASSYPTGAGTDTQYF.

Concerning this clonotype itself: A much larger clone lies a single base off, so this may be a read error. The chain combines TRBV4-2 with TRBJ1-2; 7 bases are a match to TRBD1. Germline V gives CDR1 LGHNA, CDR2 YNFKEQ. Germline trimming cut 4 bases from V and 5 bases from J; bases unmatched to any gene: 10. The CDR3 sequence is 15 residues long. CDR3 residues: CASSPDPGTEYGYTF. CDR3 DNA sequence: TGTGCCAGCAGCCCAGACCCGGGGACAGAATATGGCTACACCTTC.

This clonotype was picked up a small number of times. The J gene is TRBJ2-7, the V gene TRBV6-1; D gene uncertain. V dropped 1 base and J dropped 1 base, with 14 bases sitting between them. Germline V CDR1 and CDR2: MNHNS, SASEGT. The CDR3 runs 16 residues. In nucleotides, the CDR3 is TGTGCCAGCAGTGAAGAAATCACTCCGACTTCCTACGAGCAGTACGTC. Its translation is CASSEEITPTSYEQYV.

The rearrangement joins TRBV7-3 to TRBJ2-7; TRBD2 matches 7 bases. The germline V gene encodes CDR1 SGHTA and CDR2 FQGTGA. V was pared by 4 bases and J by 2 bases, with 5 bases of the junction left unmatched. The CDR3 has 14 amino acids. Here the CDR3 reads CASSSYGGAYEQYF. The CDR3 region has the DNA TGTGCCAGCAGCTCCTATGGGGGGGCCTACGAGCAGTACTTC.

The chain uses TRBV4-1 and TRBJ2-2, with 12 nucleotides matching TRBD1. The CDR3 sequence is 16 residues long. Trimming at V came to 4 bases and at J to 6 bases, leaving 6 bases not matched to a gene. Germline-derived CDR1 and CDR2 are MGHRA and YSYEKL. CDR3 region: CASSLAGTGGSGELFF. The DNA for the CDR3 is TGCGCCAGCAGCCTCGCCGGGACAGGGGGCTCCGGGGAGCTGTTTTTT.

At least ten counts were recorded for this clonotype. As DNA, the CDR3 is TGCAGTGCGGACAGGACTAGCGGGGCGATCGATACGCAGTATTTT. This sequence encodes CSADRTSGAIDTQYF. The chain combines TRBV20-1 with TRBJ2-3, with TRBD2 identical over 12 bases. CDR1 is DFQATT, CDR2 SNEGSKA, per germline (reference sequence). Losses at the gene ends were 6 bases for V and 6 bases for J; bases not matched to a gene: 10. The CDR3 runs to 15 residues.

The chain is built from TRBV6-2 or TRBV6-3 and TRBJ2-3; 8 nucleotides line up with TRBD2. The CDR3 is 22 residues long. The V gene's germline CDR1 is MNHEY and CDR2 SVGEGT. Trimming at V came to 7 bases and at J to 0 bases, leaving 27 bases not matched to a gene. This CDR3 is CASNPCGAHQPGLVPSTDTQYF. The CDR3 bases are TGTGCCAGCAACCCTTGTGGGGCCCATCAACCGGGACTAGTCCCTAGCACAGATACGCAGTATTTT.

In its sample, this clonotype was seen many times. This chain uses TRBV7-9 with TRBJ2-3, with 7 bases identical to TRBD2. Germline V gives CDR1 SEHNR, CDR2 FQNEAQ (reference sequence). The ends lost 5 bases at V and 5 bases at J; junction bases unmatched: 7. This CDR3 spans 14 amino acids. The CDR3 here is CASSPTTSVDTQYF. CDR3 in DNA: TGTGCCAGCAGCCCCACCACTAGCGTAGATACGCAGTATTTT.

V is TRBV5-4 and J is TRBJ2-4; no reliable D call. Trimming pared 4 bases from V and 3 bases from J, leaving 8 bases between. Germline CDR1 SGHNT, CDR2 YYREEE (reference sequence). This CDR3 region has 13 residues. Here the CDR3 DNA reads TGTGCCAGCAGCCCCGACGACAAAAACATTCAGTACTTC. It encodes CASSPDDKNIQYF. Full variable domain (outside the CDR3, taken from reference TRBV5-4 and TRBJ2-4): ETGVTQSPTHLIKTRGQQVTLRCSSQSGHNTVSWYQQALGQGPQFIFQYYREEENGRGNFPPRFSGLQFPNYSSELNVNALELDDSALYLCASSPDDKNIQYFGAGTRLSVL.

This clonotype was counted only a few times. The V and J genes are TRBV7-9 and TRBJ1-5, with TRBD1 matching 8 bases. The CDR3 has 13 amino acids. In germline, CDR1 is SEHNR, CDR2 FQNEAQ (reference sequence). Unmatched junction bases numbered 1, after V lost 4 bases and J lost 5 bases. The CDR3 region is CASSSGGDQPQHF. The CDR3 bases are TGTGCCAGCAGCTCAGGGGGCGATCAGCCCCAGCATTTT.

This clonotype was seen at least ten times. The chain combines TRBV9 with TRBJ2-1, with 8 bases lining up with TRBD2. With 4 bases clipped from V and 3 bases from J, the junction kept 15 bases outside the gene matches. The CDR3 is 18 residues long. Germline V gene sequence: CDR1 SGDLS, CDR2 YYNGEE. CDR3 protein: CASSRFGGGWYRYNEQFF. The CDR3 DNA reads as TGTGCCAGCAGCCGCTTCGGGGGGGGGTGGTATCGCTACAATGAGCAGTTCTTC.

V is TRBV25-1 and J is TRBJ1-2; 7 bases match TRBD1. The CDR3 covers 14 residues. Germline values: CDR1 MGHDK, CDR2 SYGVNS. The trim removed 6 bases at V and 5 bases at J, leaving 9 bases unmatched. The CDR3 nucleotides read TGTGCCAGCAGAGAAGACAGGGATCTTTATGGCTACACCTTC. This translates into CASREDRDLYGYTF.